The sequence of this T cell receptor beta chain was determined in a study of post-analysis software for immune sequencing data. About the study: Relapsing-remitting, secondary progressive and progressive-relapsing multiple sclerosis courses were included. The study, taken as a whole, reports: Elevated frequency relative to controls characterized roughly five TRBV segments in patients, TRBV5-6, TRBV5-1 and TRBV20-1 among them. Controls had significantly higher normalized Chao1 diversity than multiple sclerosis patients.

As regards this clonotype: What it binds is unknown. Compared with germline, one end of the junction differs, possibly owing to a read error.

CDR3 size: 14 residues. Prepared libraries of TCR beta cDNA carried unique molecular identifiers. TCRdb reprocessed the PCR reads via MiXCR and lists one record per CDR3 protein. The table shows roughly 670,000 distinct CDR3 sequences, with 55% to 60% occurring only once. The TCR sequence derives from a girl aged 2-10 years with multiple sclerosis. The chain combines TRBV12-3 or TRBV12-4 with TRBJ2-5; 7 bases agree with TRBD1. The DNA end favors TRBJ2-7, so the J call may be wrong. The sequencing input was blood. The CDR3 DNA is TGTGCCAGCGGCGACAGGGTAGGATCCTTCGAGCAGTACTTC. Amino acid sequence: CASGDRVGSFEQYF.